The rows below give T cell receptor beta chains drawn from one sample of a study of shared clonotypes between healthy human individuals. The method was immunoSEQ multiplex PCR; TCRdb's version includes in-frame clones alone and lacks a portion of them. The profile shows 2 million to 2.5 million clones, about 93% of them singletons. Sequencing was done on a sample of naive CD8+ T cells from PBMCs. The receptors derive from a young man in good health. Some clones in this sample may be carry-over from other donors' samples. Each CDR3 is given with its conserved first and last residue. The order of the fields is V gene, clone size, J gene, D gene, CDR3 protein, CDR3 DNA. D genes are given only for firm matches. Size is stated for part of the rows, as once, few or many counts, or as a class when the clone is expanded.

v_call: TRBV5-1
clone_size: .
j_call: TRBJ2-1
d_call: .
cdr3_aa: CASSPWTDYNEQFF
cdr3_nt: TGCGCCAGCAGTCCCTGGACAGATTACAATGAGCAGTTCTTC

v_call: TRBV28
clone_size: .
j_call: TRBJ2-1
d_call: TRBD2
cdr3_aa: CASSLTSATNNEQFF
cdr3_nt: TGTGCCAGCAGTTTGACTAGCGCGACCAACAATGAGCAGTTCTTC

v_call: TRBV11-3
clone_size: .
j_call: TRBJ2-1
d_call: .
cdr3_aa: CASSPGQLDEQFF
cdr3_nt: TGTGCCAGCAGCCCCGGACAGTTAGATGAGCAGTTCTTC

v_call: TRBV5-4
clone_size: .
j_call: TRBJ2-5
d_call: .
cdr3_aa: CASSWATDSKETQYF
cdr3_nt: TGTGCCAGCAGCTGGGCGACAGATAGTAAAGAGACCCAGTACTTC

v_call: TRBV18
clone_size: .
j_call: TRBJ1-5
d_call: TRBD1
cdr3_aa: CASSPPGTGRGQPQHF
cdr3_nt: TGTGCCAGCTCACCACCGGGGACAGGGAGGGGTCAGCCCCAGCATTTT

v_call: TRBV28
clone_size: .
j_call: TRBJ2-1
d_call: .
cdr3_aa: CASSLYSGTVLQFF
cdr3_nt: TGTGCCAGCAGTTTATATTCCGGGACGGTATTGCAGTTCTTC

v_call: TRBV11-2
clone_size: .
j_call: TRBJ2-7
d_call: .
cdr3_aa: CASSFTSFQTYEQYF
cdr3_nt: TGTGCCAGCAGCTTTACTAGCTTCCAAACCTACGAGCAGTACTTC

v_call: TRBV10-2
clone_size: .
j_call: TRBJ2-7
d_call: TRBD1
cdr3_aa: CASSARGWGQGPEVEQYF
cdr3_nt: TGCGCCAGCAGTGCCCGGGGGTGGGGACAGGGCCCAGAGGTCGAGCAGTACTTC

v_call: TRBV7-9
clone_size: .
j_call: TRBJ2-5
d_call: .
cdr3_aa: CASSLGGLRETQYF
cdr3_nt: TGTGCCAGCAGTCTAGGGGGTCTTAGAGAGACCCAGTACTTC

v_call: TRBV15
clone_size: .
j_call: TRBJ2-7
d_call: .
cdr3_aa: CATSRGVQSNEQYF
cdr3_nt: TGTGCCACCAGCAGAGGGGTACAGAGCAACGAGCAGTACTTC

v_call: TRBV19
clone_size: .
j_call: TRBJ2-3
d_call: TRBD2
cdr3_aa: CASSIGSGDTDTQYF
cdr3_nt: TGTGCCAGTAGTATAGGGAGCGGGGACACAGATACGCAGTATTTT

v_call: TRBV27
clone_size: .
j_call: TRBJ1-3
d_call: .
cdr3_aa: CASSDNVENTIYF
cdr3_nt: TGTGCCAGCAGCGATAATGTGGAAAACACCATATATTTT

v_call: TRBV2
clone_size: .
j_call: TRBJ2-7
d_call: TRBD1
cdr3_aa: CASSYRGLSSYEQYF
cdr3_nt: TGTGCCAGCAGTTACAGGGGCCTTAGCTCCTACGAGCAGTACTTC

v_call: TRBV6-4
clone_size: .
j_call: TRBJ1-1
d_call: TRBD1
cdr3_aa: CASSPTGESTEAFF
cdr3_nt: TGTGCCAGCAGTCCAACAGGGGAGAGCACTGAAGCTTTCTTT

v_call: TRBV19
clone_size: .
j_call: TRBJ2-3
d_call: TRBD2
cdr3_aa: CASRPGLGLISDTQYF
cdr3_nt: TGTGCCAGTAGGCCGGGACTAGGGTTAATCTCAGATACGCAGTATTTT

v_call: TRBV5-1
clone_size: .
j_call: TRBJ1-1
d_call: .
cdr3_aa: CASRASPPDTEAFF
cdr3_nt: TGCGCCAGCAGGGCAAGCCCACCGGACACTGAAGCTTTCTTT

v_call: TRBV5-7
clone_size: .
j_call: TRBJ2-2
d_call: TRBD2
cdr3_aa: CASSLRAGELSGELFF
cdr3_nt: TGTGCCAGCAGCTTGAGGGCGGGAGAGCTTAGCGGGGAGCTGTTTTTT

v_call: TRBV7-8
clone_size: .
j_call: TRBJ1-3
d_call: .
cdr3_aa: CASSPGPGFGNTIYF
cdr3_nt: TGTGCCAGCAGCCCTGGACCAGGGTTCGGAAACACCATATATTTT

v_call: TRBV9
clone_size: .
j_call: TRBJ2-3
d_call: .
cdr3_aa: CASSVLDRPDTQYF
cdr3_nt: TGTGCCAGCAGCGTACTAGATAGGCCAGATACGCAGTATTTT

v_call: TRBV7-3
clone_size: .
j_call: TRBJ2-5
d_call: .
cdr3_aa: CASSLRIGGSSETQYF
cdr3_nt: TGTGCCAGCAGCTTACGGATTGGGGGATCTTCGGAGACCCAGTACTTC

v_call: TRBV4-1
clone_size: .
j_call: TRBJ2-7
d_call: .
cdr3_aa: CASSQDLGDTPYEQYF
cdr3_nt: TGCGCCAGCAGCCAAGATTTGGGGGACACTCCCTACGAGCAGTACTTC

v_call: TRBV6-4
clone_size: .
j_call: TRBJ2-5
d_call: .
cdr3_aa: CASSAQTGTPFQETQYF
cdr3_nt: TGTGCCAGCAGTGCCCAGACAGGGACTCCCTTCCAAGAGACCCAGTACTTC

v_call: TRBV7-9
clone_size: once
j_call: TRBJ2-7
d_call: .
cdr3_aa: CASSSTGTPAYEQYF
cdr3_nt: TGTGCCAGCAGCTCGACCGGGACGCCAGCCTACGAGCAGTACTTC

v_call: TRBV11-2
clone_size: .
j_call: TRBJ2-1
d_call: .
cdr3_aa: CASSLESSTYNEQFF
cdr3_nt: TGTGCCAGCAGCTTAGAGAGTAGTACCTACAATGAGCAGTTCTTC

v_call: TRBV7-9
clone_size: .
j_call: TRBJ1-1
d_call: .
cdr3_aa: CASSSRTENTEAFF
cdr3_nt: TGTGCCAGCAGCTCGCGGACCGAGAACACTGAAGCTTTCTTT

v_call: TRBV27
clone_size: .
j_call: TRBJ2-1
d_call: TRBD1
cdr3_aa: CASSIYRDRAYNEQFF
cdr3_nt: TGTGCCAGCAGTATTTACCGGGACAGGGCCTACAATGAGCAGTTCTTC

v_call: TRBV7-9
clone_size: .
j_call: TRBJ1-4
d_call: .
cdr3_aa: CASSLVTGIISSEKLFF
cdr3_nt: TGTGCCAGCAGCTTAGTTACAGGAATTATTAGCAGTGAAAAACTGTTTTTT

v_call: TRBV20-1
clone_size: .
j_call: TRBJ2-2
d_call: .
cdr3_aa: CSARKDGELFF
cdr3_nt: TGCAGTGCTAGAAAGGACGGGGAGCTGTTTTTT

v_call: TRBV5-1
clone_size: .
j_call: TRBJ1-1
d_call: TRBD1
cdr3_aa: CASTTDRPPGANTEAFF
cdr3_nt: TGCGCCAGCACCACGGACAGGCCCCCGGGGGCGAACACTGAAGCTTTCTTT

v_call: TRBV19
clone_size: few
j_call: TRBJ1-1
d_call: TRBD1
cdr3_aa: CASSRQGLNTEAFF
cdr3_nt: TGTGCCAGTAGTCGACAGGGCCTGAACACTGAAGCTTTCTTT

v_call: TRBV9
clone_size: .
j_call: TRBJ2-2
d_call: .
cdr3_aa: CASSVVKAAGTGELFF
cdr3_nt: TGTGCCAGCAGCGTAGTAAAGGCCGCAGGTACCGGGGAGCTGTTTTTT

v_call: TRBV29-1
clone_size: .
j_call: TRBJ2-5
d_call: TRBD1
cdr3_aa: CSVPGGQETQYF
cdr3_nt: TGCAGCGTGCCAGGGGGTCAAGAGACCCAGTACTTC

v_call: TRBV29-1
clone_size: .
j_call: TRBJ2-7
d_call: .
cdr3_aa: CSVGQINGYEQYF
cdr3_nt: TGCAGCGTTGGCCAGATAAACGGCTACGAGCAGTACTTC

v_call: TRBV5-1
clone_size: .
j_call: TRBJ2-7
d_call: .
cdr3_aa: CASSLARESYEQYF
cdr3_nt: TGCGCCAGCAGCTTGGCCAGGGAATCCTACGAGCAGTACTTC

v_call: TRBV6-5
clone_size: .
j_call: TRBJ2-1
d_call: .
cdr3_aa: CASRPQDVSYNEQFF
cdr3_nt: TGTGCCAGCAGACCCCAGGATGTCTCCTACAATGAGCAGTTCTTC

v_call: TRBV15
clone_size: .
j_call: TRBJ1-1
d_call: .
cdr3_aa: CATSRGAREAFF
cdr3_nt: TGTGCCACCAGCAGGGGGGCCAGGGAAGCTTTCTTT

v_call: TRBV6-5
clone_size: once
j_call: TRBJ2-7
d_call: TRBD1
cdr3_aa: CASSYEWTGDYEQYF
cdr3_nt: TGTGCCAGCAGTTACGAATGGACAGGGGACTACGAGCAGTACTTC

v_call: TRBV11-2
clone_size: .
j_call: TRBJ1-2
d_call: .
cdr3_aa: CASSPGGEYGYTF
cdr3_nt: TGTGCCAGCAGCCCGGGGGGGGAGTATGGCTACACCTTC

v_call: TRBV28
clone_size: .
j_call: TRBJ2-1
d_call: .
cdr3_aa: CASRHRDIYNEQFF
cdr3_nt: TGTGCCAGCAGACACCGGGACATCTACAATGAGCAGTTCTTC

v_call: TRBV9
clone_size: .
j_call: TRBJ1-1
d_call: TRBD1
cdr3_aa: CASSASTGADTEAFF
cdr3_nt: TGTGCCAGCAGCGCATCGACAGGGGCCGACACTGAAGCTTTCTTT

v_call: TRBV19
clone_size: .
j_call: TRBJ1-1
d_call: .
cdr3_aa: CASSTRVEAFF
cdr3_nt: TGTGCCAGTAGTACCCGGGTCGAAGCTTTCTTT

v_call: TRBV9
clone_size: .
j_call: TRBJ2-5
d_call: TRBD2
cdr3_aa: CASSVVAGVQYQETQYF
cdr3_nt: TGTGCCAGCAGCGTAGTGGCGGGGGTCCAGTACCAAGAGACCCAGTACTTC

v_call: TRBV18
clone_size: .
j_call: TRBJ1-4
d_call: TRBD1
cdr3_aa: CASSPTGGINEKLFF
cdr3_nt: TGTGCCAGCTCGCCCACAGGGGGGATTAATGAAAAACTGTTTTTT

v_call: TRBV9
clone_size: .
j_call: TRBJ2-3
d_call: TRBD2
cdr3_aa: CASRGRGTDTQYF
cdr3_nt: TGTGCCAGTCGCGGGAGGGGCACAGATACGCAGTATTTT

v_call: TRBV10-3
clone_size: .
j_call: TRBJ1-2
d_call: TRBD1
cdr3_aa: CAIRGGQFLAYGYTF
cdr3_nt: TGTGCCATCAGGGGGGGACAGTTCCTAGCCTATGGCTACACCTTC

v_call: TRBV30
clone_size: few
j_call: TRBJ1-3
d_call: .
cdr3_aa: CACQIRGNTIYF
cdr3_nt: TGTGCCTGCCAGATTAGAGGAAACACCATATATTTT

v_call: TRBV28
clone_size: .
j_call: TRBJ1-1
d_call: .
cdr3_aa: CASSRPRTNTEAFF
cdr3_nt: TGTGCCAGCAGTCGACCTAGAACCAACACTGAAGCTTTCTTT